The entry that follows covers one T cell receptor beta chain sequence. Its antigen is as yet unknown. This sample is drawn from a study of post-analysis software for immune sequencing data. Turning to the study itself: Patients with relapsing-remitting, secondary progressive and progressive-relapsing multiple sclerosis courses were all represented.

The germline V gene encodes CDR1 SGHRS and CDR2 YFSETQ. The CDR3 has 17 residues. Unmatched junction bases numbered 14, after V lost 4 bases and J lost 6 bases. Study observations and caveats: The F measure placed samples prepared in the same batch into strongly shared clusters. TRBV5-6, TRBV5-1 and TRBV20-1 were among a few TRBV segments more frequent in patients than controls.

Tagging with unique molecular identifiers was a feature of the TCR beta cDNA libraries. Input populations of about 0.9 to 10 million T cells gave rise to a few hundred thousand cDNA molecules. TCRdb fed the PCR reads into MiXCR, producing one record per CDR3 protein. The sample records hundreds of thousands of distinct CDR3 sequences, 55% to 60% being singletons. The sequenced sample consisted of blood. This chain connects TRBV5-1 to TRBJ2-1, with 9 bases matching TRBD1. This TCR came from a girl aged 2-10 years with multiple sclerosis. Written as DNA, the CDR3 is TGCGCCAGCAGCCAAGAGGTACAGGGGGCGCTGGGCAATGAGCAGTTCTTC. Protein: CASSQEVQGALGNEQFF.